This T cell receptor beta chain was sequenced for a study of control samples from healthy donors and cancer patients. Profiling relied on immunoSEQ multiplex PCR, and the TCRdb table lists in-frame clones only, not all of them. The sample contains 150,000 to 200,000 clones, 90% to 95% of which appear only once. Per the germline V gene, CDR1 is WNHNN and CDR2 is SYGVQD (reference sequence). The V end lost 3 bases, the J end lost 2 bases, and 8 bases lay between the germline ends. The CDR3 covers 14 residues. This clonotype was sampled from a woman under 40 in good health. Specimen: blood. The V and J genes are TRBV10-1 and TRBJ1-3; D is ambiguous. The CDR3 bases are TGCGCCAGCAGTGATGCGGGAACTGGAAACACCATATATTTT. Its translation: CASSDAGTGNTIYF.